The clone carrying this T cell receptor (beta chain) was seen only a few times. TCRdb redid the calling of the 5' RACE reads with MiXCR, one entry per CDR3 protein. There are fewer than 140,000 distinct CDR3 sequences in the sample; approximately 15% occur only once, and roughly 27% lies in the top ten. The sample belongs to a study of T-cell memory formation after mild COVID-19. Study overall: Each donor largely had its own TCR clusters.

With V trimmed by 7 bases and J by 6 bases, 11 bases remained unmatched. The CDR3 runs 15 residues. Germline V CDR1 and CDR2: MNHEY, SVGEGT. This TCR was recovered from an adult woman who had mild COVID-19 (a few samples of this study predate the infection). Cell type and time point are not known. Sequencing input: PBMCs or a T cell subset sorted from them (not recorded which). The chain joins TRBV6-2 or TRBV6-3 to TRBJ2-2; TRBD1 agrees at 7 bases. In DNA form, the CDR3 reads TGTGCCAGCACATCCGGGACAGAGGATTCCGGGGAGCTGTTTTTT. Its translation: CASTSGTEDSGELFF.